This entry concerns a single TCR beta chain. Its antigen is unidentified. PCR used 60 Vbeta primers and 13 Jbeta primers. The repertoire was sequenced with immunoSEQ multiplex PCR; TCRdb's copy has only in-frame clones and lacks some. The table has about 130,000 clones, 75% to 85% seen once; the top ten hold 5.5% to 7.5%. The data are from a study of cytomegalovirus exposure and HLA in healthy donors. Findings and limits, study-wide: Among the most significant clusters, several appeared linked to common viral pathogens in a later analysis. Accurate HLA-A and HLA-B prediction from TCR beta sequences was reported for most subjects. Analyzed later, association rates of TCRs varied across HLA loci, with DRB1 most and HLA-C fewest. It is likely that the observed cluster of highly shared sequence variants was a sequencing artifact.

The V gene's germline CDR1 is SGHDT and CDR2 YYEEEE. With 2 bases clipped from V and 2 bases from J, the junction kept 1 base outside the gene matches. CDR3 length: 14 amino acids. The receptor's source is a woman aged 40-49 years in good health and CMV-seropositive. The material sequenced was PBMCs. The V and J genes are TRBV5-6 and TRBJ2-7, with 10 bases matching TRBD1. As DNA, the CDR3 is TGTGCCAGCAGCTTAGGGACAGGGGCCTACGAGCAGTACTTC. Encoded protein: CASSLGTGAYEQYF.